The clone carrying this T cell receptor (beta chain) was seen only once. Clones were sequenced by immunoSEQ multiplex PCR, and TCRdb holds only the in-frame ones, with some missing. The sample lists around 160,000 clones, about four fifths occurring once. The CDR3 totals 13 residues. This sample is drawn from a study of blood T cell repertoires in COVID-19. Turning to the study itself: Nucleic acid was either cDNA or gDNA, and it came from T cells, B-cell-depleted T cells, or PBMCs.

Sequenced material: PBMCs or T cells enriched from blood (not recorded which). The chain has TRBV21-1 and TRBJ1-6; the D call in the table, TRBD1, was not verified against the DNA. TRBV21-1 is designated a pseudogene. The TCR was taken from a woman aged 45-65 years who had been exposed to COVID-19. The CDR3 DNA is TGTGCCAGCAGCCCCCGTCTCAGTTCACCCCTCCACTTT. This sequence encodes CASSPRLSSPLHF.